The source of this T cell receptor (beta chain) is a study of blood T cells in healthy people across ages (dated by TCRdb to the mid-2010s). With regard to the full study: In model experiments, template switching captured roughly one uniquely barcoded TCR beta cDNA molecule for every two T cells. The study measured age-related changes in TCR beta repertoire diversity using deep sequencing normalized with unique cDNA molecular identifiers. Four age groups were formed from the donors: young (average roughly 16 years), middle-aged (approximately 41), aged (approximately 60) and long-lived (82). To avoid experimental bias, donors of different ages were randomly spread across the sequencing lanes. For two donors (one aged 18 to 29 and one aged 80 or older), the study analyzed two additional independent replicas of 1 million unique cDNA reads from the same blood draw. Study-wide findings and limitations: Compared with the aged group, more naive CD4+ T cells, fewer expanded clones and increased TCR diversity were shown by the long-lived group, suggesting age selection. There was a strong correlation between observed TCR beta diversity and the percentage of naive T cells measured by flow cytometry. Because profiling used bulk unsorted PBMCs, naive and antigen-experienced compartments could not be compared conclusively. Total diversity estimates from one million sequenced T cells were considered lower bounds and underestimates. As age increased, observed TCR beta diversity per million T cells dropped in a roughly linear way, and a significant reduction was already evident by age 40. The CMV infection status of donors was not known, potentially confounding age-related changes in expanded clonotypes.

From cysteine to phenylalanine, the CDR3 is 16 amino acids long. Only the CDR3 DNA stays, 48 bases, in frame from base 1. The germline V gene supplies CDR1 MGHRA and CDR2 YSYEKL. V loses 0 bases, J loses 12 bases, and the germline ends lie 21 bases apart. In its sample, this clonotype was seen a few times. Its antigen is not yet known. No much larger clonotype is one base removed from it; base qualities were not supplied. Library prep was done by 5' RACE. The sequencer was an Illumina HiSeq 2500. A second PCR of 7 to 11 cycles was performed with a sample-barcoded 5' primer and a J-beta primer mix. Each TCR beta cDNA molecule received a unique molecular identifier from a template-switch 5' adaptor carrying 12 random nucleotides. Each sample yielded at least 2.5 million CDR3-containing paired-end reads. All of the RNA was converted into first-strand cDNA using the Mint cDNA synthesis kit, with a TRBC-specific oligonucleotide serving as the primer. After uracil-DNA glycosylase treatment, a first 18-cycle PCR used universal primers M1SS and BC2_uni_R on all cDNA. The authors' analysis ran thus. For normalization, 1 million high-quality reads, each with a distinct molecular identifier, were randomly selected from each sample. Reads sharing molecular identifiers were discarded rather than binned into consensus sequences. MiTCR, run with a Q25 quality threshold and the strictest error-elimination algorithm, handled CDR3 identification, clonotype clustering and error correction. A nonparametric unseen species model with Euler transformation was used to estimate lower-bound total TCR beta diversity. TCRdb handled the public reads itself, with Q25 trimming in fastp and clone calling in MiXCR, and kept productive beta chains. Entries that share a CDR3 protein sequence are merged under the most common genes and DNA. TCRdb, not the original authors, processed these V and J calls. In all, the sample holds under 2 million distinct CDR3 sequences, and roughly a third of those were seen once. The ten top clones hold 11% of the sample.

The roughly 42 donors, aged about 6 to 100 years, were systemically healthy Caucasian individuals from Russia. Ten milliliters of peripheral blood were collected from each donor into EDTA-treated Vacutainer tubes. Ficoll-Paque density-gradient centrifugation was used to isolate PBMCs, with at least 6 million obtained per sample. Total RNA, at least 5 micrograms per sample, was extracted from PBMCs with Trizol reagent. The percentages of naive CD45RAhigh/CD27high T cells were determined by flow cytometry on a PBMC aliquot from every donor. Sequenced sample: blood. The sequence was collected from a woman in her 30s in good health. The rearranged chain carries TRBV4-1 and TRBJ2-1; 6 matching bases give a weak D call of TRBD1. In nucleotide form, the sequence is TGCGCCAGCAGCCAAGAATCGGTGGGGGCCCAGGTGTGGCAGTTCTTC. This encodes CASSQESVGAQVWQFF.